This T cell receptor beta chain was recorded in a study of post-analysis software for immune sequencing data. Study-level background: Several disease courses (relapsing-remitting, secondary progressive and progressive-relapsing) of multiple sclerosis were included.

cDNA libraries of TCR beta carried unique molecular identifiers. TCRdb ran MiXCR on the PCR reads and lists one entry per CDR3 protein. In the table there are 700,000 to 900,000 distinct CDR3 sequences, around 46% of which are singletons. The V end was cut by 0 bases, the J end by 3 bases, with 3 bases between. The germline CDR1 and CDR2 sequences are MNHEY and SMNVEV (reference sequence). This CDR3 contains 13 residues. This clonotype was recorded a few times. The antigen is not known. Study conclusions and caveats: Strong same-batch co-clustering of samples appeared with F measure clustering. About five TRBV segments occurring more often in patients than controls included TRBV5-6, TRBV5-1 and TRBV20-1. Compared with controls, patients showed significantly lower normalized Chao1 diversity.

This TCR derives from a girl between 10 and 17 years old with multiple sclerosis. Specimen: blood. This chain connects TRBV27 to TRBJ2-4; D uncertain. The CDR3 DNA is TGTGCCAGCAGTTTATCCAGCAAAAACATTCAGTACTTC. Its translation is CASSLSSKNIQYF.